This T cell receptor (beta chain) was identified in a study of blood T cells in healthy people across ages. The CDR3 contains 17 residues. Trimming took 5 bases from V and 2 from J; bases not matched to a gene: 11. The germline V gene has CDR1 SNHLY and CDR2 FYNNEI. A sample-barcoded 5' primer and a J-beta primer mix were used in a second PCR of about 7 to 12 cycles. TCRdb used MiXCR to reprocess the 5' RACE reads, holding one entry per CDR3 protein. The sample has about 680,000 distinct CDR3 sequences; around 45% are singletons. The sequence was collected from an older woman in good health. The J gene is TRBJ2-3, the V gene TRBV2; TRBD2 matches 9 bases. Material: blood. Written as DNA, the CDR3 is TGTGCCAGCAGTCAGACTAGCGGTCGATCCTACACAGATACGCAGTATTTT. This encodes CASSQTSGRSYTDTQYF.